A single TCR beta chain is shown here with its context. The data belong to a study of shared clonotypes between healthy human individuals. Deep-level running was used for the assay. Every unsorted PBMC PCR replicate was loaded with about 300 ng DNA, roughly 32,000 T cell genomes. Clones were sequenced by immunoSEQ multiplex PCR, and TCRdb holds only the in-frame ones, with some missing. This sample has 450,000 to 600,000 clones, with 65% to 80% found just once. Sequenced material: PBMCs. This receptor was taken from a woman aged 40-49 years in good health. Some clones in this sample may be carry-over from other donors' samples.

This CDR3 reads CASSLMGRVYEQFF. The CDR3 nucleotides read TGTGCCAGCAGCTTGATGGGAAGGGTCTATGAGCAGTTCTTC. This rearrangement joins TRBV5-6 to TRBJ2-1; D remains unclear. The CDR3 is 14 residues long. Germline V CDR1 and CDR2: SGHDT, YYEEEE. Trimming left V 1 base short and J 8 bases short, with 13 bases between.